This T cell receptor beta chain stems from a study of OX40 agonist ivuxolimab in advanced cancers. Study overall: With a range of roughly 20 to 90, age averaged 60 years, and 70% to 85% were male. Study observations and caveats: Individuals who were partial responders at 0.1-3.0 mg/kg had clonal expansion that ranked among the lowest. Low normalized T-cell clonal expansion also characterized some of the nonresponders.

Points on this clone: Antigen specificity is unknown.

Sequenced by immunoSEQ multiplex PCR; TCRdb stores in-frame clones only, minus some. The sample carries under 200,000 clones, roughly 94% recorded once. CDR1 LGHNA and CDR2 YNFKEQ come from the germline V gene. V was clipped by 0 bases and J by 3 bases, with 11 bases between them. CDR3 size: 15 residues. The chain links TRBV4-2 to TRBJ1-2; D gene unclear. The source of this sequence is an adult with an advanced solid tumor such as melanoma, head and neck, liver or kidney cancer. The sample in question was CD4+ or CD8+ T cells sorted from blood, obtained in a trial of the OX40 agonist ivuxolimab. This chain's CDR3 is CASSQDGRTHYGYTF. CDR3 nucleotide sequence: TGTGCCAGCAGCCAAGATGGGCGGACCCACTATGGCTACACCTTC.